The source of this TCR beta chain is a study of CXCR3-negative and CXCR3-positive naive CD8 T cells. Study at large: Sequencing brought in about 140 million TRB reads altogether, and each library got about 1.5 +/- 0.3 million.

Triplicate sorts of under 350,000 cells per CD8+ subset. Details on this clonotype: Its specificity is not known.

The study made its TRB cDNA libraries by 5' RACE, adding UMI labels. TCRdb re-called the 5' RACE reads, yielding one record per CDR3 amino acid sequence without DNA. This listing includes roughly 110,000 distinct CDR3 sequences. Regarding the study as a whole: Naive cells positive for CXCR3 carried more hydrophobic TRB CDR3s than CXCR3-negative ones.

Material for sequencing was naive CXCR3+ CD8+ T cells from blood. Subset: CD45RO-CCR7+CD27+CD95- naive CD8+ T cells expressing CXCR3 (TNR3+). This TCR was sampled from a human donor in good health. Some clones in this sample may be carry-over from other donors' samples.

The CDR3 sequence is CAISSSDAGELFF. The chain joins TRBV7-9 to TRBJ2-2. This CDR3 region has 13 residues. CDR1 SEHNR and CDR2 FQNEAQ come from the germline V gene (reference sequence). The variable domain in full, with the rest retrieved from reference TRBV7-9 and TRBJ2-2, is DTGVSQNPRHKITKRGQNVTFRCDPISEHNRLYWYRQTLGQGPEFLTYFQNEAQLEKSRLLSDRFSAERPKGSFSTLEIQRTEQGDSAMYLCAISSSDAGELFFGEGSRLTVL.